These 21 T cell receptor beta chains came from one sample sequenced in a study of identical twins. TCRdb passed the 5' RACE reads through MiXCR, listing each CDR3 protein once. The sample consists of 450,000 or so distinct CDR3 sequences, approximately 15% of them appearing once. The same data also went into a second study, on yellow fever vaccine responses in identical twins.

Sequencing was performed on CD4+ T cells sorted from blood. The receptors stem from a woman aged 18-30 years in good health.

This chain uses TRBV20-1 with TRBJ2-7, with D uncertain. Trimming took 3 bases from V and 6 from J, leaving 15 bases between them. From germline, CDR1 is DFQATT and CDR2 SNEGSKA (reference sequence). The CDR3 contains 13 residues. CDR3 residues: CSASAVSTPEQYF. The DNA for the CDR3 is TGCAGTGCTAGTGCCGTGTCGACACCCGAGCAGTACTTC.

The chain combines TRBV3-1 with TRBJ2-7, with 9 bases lining up with TRBD2. With V trimmed by 0 bases and J by 9 bases, 9 bases remained unmatched. The CDR3 contains 15 residues. Germline lookup yields CDR1 LGHDT and CDR2 YNNKEL (reference sequence). As DNA, the CDR3 is TGTGCCAGCAGCCAAGATTGGGGACTAGCCCGAAGGCAGTACTTC. Protein product: CASSQDWGLARRQYF.

Only a few counts were recorded for this clonotype. The chain's CDR3 is CSVDQEYYGYTF. For the CDR3, the DNA is TGCAGCGTTGATCAGGAATACTATGGCTACACCTTC. The chain uses TRBV29-1 and TRBJ1-2; D gene ambiguous. Trimming removed 3 bases from V and 3 bases from J, with 8 bases in between. This CDR3 is built from 12 residues. Germline V gene lookup returns CDR1 SQVTM and CDR2 ANQGSEA.

There are a few counts of this clonotype. The chain recombines TRBV20-1 with TRBJ2-1; D is unclear. Looked up from germline, CDR1 is DFQATT and CDR2 is SNEGSKA (reference sequence). The CDR3 loop spans 18 amino acids. V was clipped by 3 bases and J by 0 bases, with 21 bases between them. CDR3 in amino acids: CSASAKDLPRSSYNEQFF. CDR3 in DNA: TGCAGTGCTAGCGCAAAAGACCTGCCGAGGAGCTCCTACAATGAGCAGTTCTTC.

This clonotype was recorded a few times. The genes are TRBV7-8 and TRBJ1-1; 7 bases fit TRBD1. Germline loops: CDR1 SGHVS, CDR2 FQNEAQ. This CDR3 comprises 15 residues. Germline trimming cut 5 bases from V and 0 bases from J; bases unmatched to any gene: 6. This CDR3 is CASSPMDRMNTEAFF. CDR3 in DNA: TGTGCCAGCAGCCCGATGGACAGGATGAACACTGAAGCTTTCTTT. The full variable domain, rest sourced from reference TRBV7-8 and TRBJ1-1, is GAGVSQSPRYKVAKRGQDVALRCDPISGHVSLFWYQQALGQGPEFLTYFQNEAQLDKSGLPSDRFFAERPEGSVSTLKIQRTQQEDSAVYLCASSPMDRMNTEAFFGQGTRLTVV.

The J gene is TRBJ1-1, the V gene TRBV18; 8 nucleotides agree with TRBD1. Germline V gene lookup returns CDR1 KGHSH and CDR2 LQKENI. The CDR3 totals 14 residues. V lost 3 bases and J lost 1; bases outside the gene matches: 1. The CDR3 here is CASSPQGANTEAFF. For the CDR3, the DNA is TGTGCCAGCTCACCCCAGGGGGCGAACACTGAAGCTTTCTTT.

The chain is built from TRBV7-9 and TRBJ2-5; a possible D gene is TRBD2 (6 bases). The CDR3 is made up of 13 amino acids. The germline V and J ends were trimmed by 4 bases and 5 bases, with 11 bases remaining between them. Per the germline V gene, CDR1 is SEHNR and CDR2 is FQNEAQ (reference sequence). The CDR3 here is CASSYGTLETQYF. Written as DNA, the CDR3 is TGTGCCAGCAGCTACGGGACTTTGGAGACCCAGTACTTC.

This chain uses TRBV20-1 with TRBJ2-5; 11 bases are a match to TRBD2. The CDR3 contains 14 residues. The junction had 5 bases not matched to a gene; V was cut back by 4 bases and J by 4 bases. The germline gives CDR1 DFQATT, CDR2 SNEGSKA (reference sequence). The CDR3 DNA is TGCAGTGCTATAGCGGGAGGGCCCAGAGAGACCCAGTACTTC. Translation: CSAIAGGPRETQYF.

This clonotype occurred a few times. This rearrangement joins TRBV19 to TRBJ1-5; tentatively, D is TRBD1 (5 bases). Trimming removed 3 bases at V and 4 bases at J, with 16 bases between. The CDR3 totals 16 residues. Germline V gene sequence: CDR1 LNHDA, CDR2 SQIVND (reference sequence). Here the CDR3 reads CASSMSAGLSNQPQHF. CDR3 in DNA: TGTGCCAGTAGTATGTCAGCAGGGTTGTCAAATCAGCCCCAGCATTTT.

The rearrangement uses TRBV6-1 and TRBJ1-6; D is uncertain. V shed 6 bases and J shed 9 bases, with 15 bases lying between them. Germline CDR1 MNHNS, CDR2 SASEGT. There are 14 residues in the CDR3. This CDR3 is CASRSRMLGSPLHF. DNA for the CDR3: TGTGCCAGCAGGTCCAGGATGCTGGGTTCACCCCTCCACTTT.

The chain couples TRBV21-1 to TRBJ2-5; the listed D gene, TRBD1, was not tested against the DNA. TRBV21-1 counts as a pseudogene. The CDR3 is 15 residues long. CDR3 nucleotide sequence: TGTGCCAGCAGCAAAGCCTGGGGCAGGAAAGAGACCCAGTACTTC. It yields the protein CASSKAWGRKETQYF.

This clonotype was counted a few times. V usage is TRBV5-1 and J usage is TRBJ2-3; 8 nucleotides agree with TRBD1. The CDR3 has 13 residues. CDR1 and CDR2 (germline): SGHRS, YFSETQ. The J segment lost 12 bases and the V segment lost 4 bases, leaving 10 bases of the junction unmatched. The CDR3, as DNA: TGCGCCAGCAGCCCCCGCTCCGGGACAGGACAGTATTTT. Translated, it gives CASSPRSGTGQYF.

This clonotype appeared a few times. The chain recombines TRBV7-6 with TRBJ2-1, with TRBD1 matching 10 bases. Trimming took 1 base from V and 8 from J; bases not matched to a gene: 5. Per the germline V gene, CDR1 is SGHVS and CDR2 is FNYEAQ. The CDR3 has 15 residues. CDR3 sequence (DNA): TGTGCCAGCAGCTTAGAGGACAGGGGGTTCTATGAGCAGTTCTTC. It yields the protein CASSLEDRGFYEQFF.

There are many counts of this clonotype. The rearrangement links TRBV6-2 or TRBV6-3 to TRBJ2-1; unclear D gene. The CDR3 is 14 amino acids. Trimming removed 6 bases at V and 1 base at J, with 10 bases between. The V gene's germline CDR1 is MNHEY and CDR2 SVGEGT. CDR3 loop: CASSLSRSYNEQFF. For the CDR3, the DNA is TGTGCCAGCAGCCTCAGCCGGTCCTACAATGAGCAGTTCTTC.

This chain links TRBV4-3 with TRBJ2-3; D possibly corresponds to TRBD2 (6 bases). Trimming cost V 0 bases and J 12 bases, with 13 bases left between them. The CDR3 consists of 13 residues. The germline V gene has CDR1 LGHNA and CDR2 YSLEER. The CDR3 here is CASSQDQASAQYF. In DNA form, the CDR3 reads TGCGCCAGCAGCCAAGATCAGGCTAGCGCACAGTATTTT.

V usage is TRBV20-1 and J usage is TRBJ2-1, with 15 bases that match TRBD2. The CDR3 totals 16 residues. J gave up 3 bases and V 5 bases, and 5 bases lay outside the gene matches. Germline CDR1 is DFQATT and CDR2 is SNEGSKA (reference sequence). The DNA of the CDR3 is TGCAGTGCTCCAGGACTAGCGGGAGGGGGCTACAATGAGCAGTTCTTC. The encoded protein is CSAPGLAGGGYNEQFF.

There are a few counts of this clonotype. The chain carries TRBV20-1 and TRBJ2-1; D gene uncertain. V was clipped by 5 bases and J by 0 bases, with 14 bases between them. Germline assignment: CDR1 DFQATT and CDR2 SNEGSKA (reference sequence). CDR3 length equals 15 residues. Here the CDR3 reads CSAQPVAGSYNEQFF. As DNA, the CDR3 is TGCAGTGCTCAGCCGGTGGCAGGCTCCTACAATGAGCAGTTCTTC.

The rearrangement links TRBV5-1 to TRBJ2-3; TRBD2 agrees at 8 bases. This CDR3 has 19 residues. V lost 0 bases and J lost 6; bases outside the gene matches: 18. CDR1 is SGHRS and CDR2 is YFSETQ in the germline V gene. The CDR3 DNA reads as TGCGCCAGCAGCTTGGTTCGACTAGCGCGCTCTCAAAGTTGGGATACGCAGTATTTT. Amino acids: CASSLVRLARSQSWDTQYF.

The chain links TRBV20-1 to TRBJ2-5, with D perhaps assigned TRBD1 or TRBD2 (6 bases each). The CDR3 loop spans 13 amino acids. V gave up 4 bases and J gave up 4 bases, with 13 bases separating them. Germline CDR1 and CDR2: DFQATT and SNEGSKA (reference sequence). The chain's CDR3 is CSAKGGGGETQYF. The CDR3 nucleotides are TGCAGTGCTAAGGGGGGCGGAGGAGAGACCCAGTACTTC.

This clonotype was detected only a few times. CDR3 sequence reads: CSANPGTSGSDTQYF. DNA for the CDR3: TGCAGTGCTAATCCCGGGACTAGCGGGTCAGATACGCAGTATTTT. The chain combines TRBV20-1 with TRBJ2-3, with 12 bases identical to TRBD2. J gave up 4 bases and V 4 bases, and 6 bases lay outside the gene matches. CDR3 size: 15 residues. Germline V CDR1 and CDR2: DFQATT, SNEGSKA (reference sequence).

The chain couples TRBV7-9 to TRBJ1-3, with 8 bases identical to TRBD1. CDR1 SEHNR and CDR2 FQNEAQ come from the germline V gene (reference sequence). J was trimmed by 0 bases and V by 5 bases; bases with no gene match: 6. The CDR3 runs to 16 residues. Here the CDR3 DNA reads TGTGCCAGCAGCGGATACAGGGGGATCTCTGGAAACACCATATATTTT. It codes for CASSGYRGISGNTIYF.